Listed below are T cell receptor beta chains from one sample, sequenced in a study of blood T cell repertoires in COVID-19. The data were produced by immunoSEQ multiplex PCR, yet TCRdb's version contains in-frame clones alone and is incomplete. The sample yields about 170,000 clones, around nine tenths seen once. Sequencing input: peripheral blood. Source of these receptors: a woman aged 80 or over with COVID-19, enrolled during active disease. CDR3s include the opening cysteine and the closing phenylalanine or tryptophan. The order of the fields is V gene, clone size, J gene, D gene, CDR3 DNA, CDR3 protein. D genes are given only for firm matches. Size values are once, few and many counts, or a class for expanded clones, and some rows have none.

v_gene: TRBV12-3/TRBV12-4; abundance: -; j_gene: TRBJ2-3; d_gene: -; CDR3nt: TGTGCCAGCAGTTTTAGTATTTCTGATACGCAGTATTTT; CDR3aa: CASSFSISDTQYF
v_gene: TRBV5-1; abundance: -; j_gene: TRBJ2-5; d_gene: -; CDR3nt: TGCGCCAGCAGCTTGGGTACGGCAGGGAAGGAGACCCAGTACTTC; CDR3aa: CASSLGTAGKETQYF
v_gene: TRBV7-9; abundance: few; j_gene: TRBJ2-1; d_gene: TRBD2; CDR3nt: TGTGCCAGCAGCCAGACTAGCGGGTCATACAATGAGCAGTTCTTC; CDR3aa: CASSQTSGSYNEQFF
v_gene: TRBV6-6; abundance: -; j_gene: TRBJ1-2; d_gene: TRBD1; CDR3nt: TGTGCCAGCAGTCACAACCCGCGGGACAGCTCTATCTATGGCTACACCTTC; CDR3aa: CASSHNPRDSSIYGYTF
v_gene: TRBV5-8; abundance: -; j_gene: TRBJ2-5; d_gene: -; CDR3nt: TGTGCCAGCAGCTTGTATCAGGGAACCCAAGAGACCCAGTACTTC; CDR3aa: CASSLYQGTQETQYF
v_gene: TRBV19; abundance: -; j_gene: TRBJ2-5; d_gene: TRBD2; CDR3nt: TGTGCCAGTATGGCTGTGACTAGCGGACAAGAGACCCAGTACTTC; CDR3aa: CASMAVTSGQETQYF
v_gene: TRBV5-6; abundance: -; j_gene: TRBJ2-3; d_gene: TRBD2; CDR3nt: TGTGCCAGCAGCTTGATTACTAGCGAGGATACGCAGTATTTT; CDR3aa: CASSLITSEDTQYF
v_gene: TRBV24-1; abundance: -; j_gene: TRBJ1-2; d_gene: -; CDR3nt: TGTGCCACCAGTACGAGCGTCGGGGGCTACACCTTC; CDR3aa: CATSTSVGGYTF
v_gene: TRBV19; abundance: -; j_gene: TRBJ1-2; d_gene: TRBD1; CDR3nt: TGTGCCACCTTGACAGGGGGCCATGGCTACACCTTC; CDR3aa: CATLTGGHGYTF
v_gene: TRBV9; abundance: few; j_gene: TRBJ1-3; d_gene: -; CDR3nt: TGTGCCAGCAGCGTAGCTCAGGGGTCTCGGGGAGGAAACACCATATATTTT; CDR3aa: CASSVAQGSRGGNTIYF
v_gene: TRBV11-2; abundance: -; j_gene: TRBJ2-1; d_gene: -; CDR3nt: TGTGCCAGCGTAATGGGGCCTCGCTCGGATGAGCAGTTCTTC; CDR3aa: CASVMGPRSDEQFF
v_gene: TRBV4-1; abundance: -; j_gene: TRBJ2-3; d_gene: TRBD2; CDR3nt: TGCGCCAGCAGCCAAGAAGGGACTAGCGGGAACACCGTTAGCACAGATACGCAGTATTTT; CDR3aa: CASSQEGTSGNTVSTDTQYF
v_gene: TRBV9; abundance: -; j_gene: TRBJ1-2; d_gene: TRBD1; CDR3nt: TGTGCCAGCAGCACCCGTGTGAGGGGACAGACCTATGGCTACACCTTC; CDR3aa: CASSTRVRGQTYGYTF
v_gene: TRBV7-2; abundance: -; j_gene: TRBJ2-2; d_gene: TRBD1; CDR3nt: TGTGCCAGCAGCCACAGGGGTACCGGGGAGCTGTTTTTT; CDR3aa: CASSHRGTGELFF
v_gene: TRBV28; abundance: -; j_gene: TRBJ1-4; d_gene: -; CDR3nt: TGTGCCAGCTCGCAGGGTAATGAAAAACTGTTTTTT; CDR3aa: CASSQGNEKLFF
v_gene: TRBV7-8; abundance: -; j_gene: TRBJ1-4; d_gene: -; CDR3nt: TGTGCCAGCAGCCTAGGGCAGGGCGGTGAAAAACTGTTTTTT; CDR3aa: CASSLGQGGEKLFF
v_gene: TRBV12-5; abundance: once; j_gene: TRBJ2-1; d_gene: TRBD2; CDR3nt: TGTGCTAGTGGGAGAACTAGCGGGAGGTACAATGAGCAGTTCTTC; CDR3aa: CASGRTSGRYNEQFF
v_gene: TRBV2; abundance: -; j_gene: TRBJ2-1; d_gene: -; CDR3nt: TGTGCCAGCAGGGAGCAAGAGCAGTTCTTC; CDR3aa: CASREQEQFF
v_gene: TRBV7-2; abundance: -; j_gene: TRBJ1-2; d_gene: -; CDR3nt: TGTGCCAGCAGCTTAGATGTCCCTATTAGTGGCTACACCTTC; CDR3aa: CASSLDVPISGYTF
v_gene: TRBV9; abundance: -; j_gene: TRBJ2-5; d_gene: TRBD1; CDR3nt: TGTGCCAGCAGCGTAAGGAGGGACAGGGGGCTGGAGACCCAGTACTTC; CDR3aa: CASSVRRDRGLETQYF
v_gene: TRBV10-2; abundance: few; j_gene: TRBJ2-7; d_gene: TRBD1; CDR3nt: TGCGCCAGCAGCTGGGGCGGGACAGGGATTCTCTCCTACGAGCAGTACTTC; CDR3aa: CASSWGGTGILSYEQYF
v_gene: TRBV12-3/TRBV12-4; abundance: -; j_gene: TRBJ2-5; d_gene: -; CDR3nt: TGTGCCAGCAGTATAAAAGAGACCCAGTACTTC; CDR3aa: CASSIKETQYF
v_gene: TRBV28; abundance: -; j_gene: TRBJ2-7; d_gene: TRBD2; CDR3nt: TGTGCCAGCAGTTTGCAGGGAGGGGACTACGAGCAGTACTTC; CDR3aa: CASSLQGGDYEQYF
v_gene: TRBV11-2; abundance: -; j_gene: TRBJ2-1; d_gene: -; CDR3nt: TGTGCCAGCAGCTTACAGGCAGGGTCATCCGATGAGCAGTTCTTC; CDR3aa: CASSLQAGSSDEQFF
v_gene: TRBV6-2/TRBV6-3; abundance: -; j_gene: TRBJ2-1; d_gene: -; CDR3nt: TGTGCCAGCAGTTCGAGGAAGGGAGACCGTGACAATGAGCAGTTCTTC; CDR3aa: CASSSRKGDRDNEQFF
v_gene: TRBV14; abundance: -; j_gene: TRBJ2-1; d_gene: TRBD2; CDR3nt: TGTGCCAGCAGCCACGACCTTCTAGCGGGAGTTGAGCAGTTCTTC; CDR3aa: CASSHDLLAGVEQFF
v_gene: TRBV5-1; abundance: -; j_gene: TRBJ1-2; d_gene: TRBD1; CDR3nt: TGCGCCACCCGGACAGGGGGTGACTATGGCTACACCTTC; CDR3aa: CATRTGGDYGYTF
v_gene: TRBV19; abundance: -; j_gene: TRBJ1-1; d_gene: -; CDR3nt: TGTGCCAGTAGTATAGTAATTGACACTGAAGCTTTCTTT; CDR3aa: CASSIVIDTEAFF
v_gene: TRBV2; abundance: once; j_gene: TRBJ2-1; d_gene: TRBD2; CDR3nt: TGTGCCAGCAGTGAATCAATGGGACTAGCGGGAGCGGGGGAGCAGTTCTTC; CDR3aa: CASSESMGLAGAGEQFF
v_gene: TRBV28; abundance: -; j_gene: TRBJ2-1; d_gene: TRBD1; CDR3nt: TGTGCCAGCAGCCCATCCTATGGGGCAGGGGGAAATAATGAGCAGTTCTTC; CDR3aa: CASSPSYGAGGNNEQFF
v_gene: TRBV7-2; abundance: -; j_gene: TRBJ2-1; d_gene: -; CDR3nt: TGTGCCAGCAGCTTAGGTCCCCAGGAGCAGTTCTTC; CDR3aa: CASSLGPQEQFF
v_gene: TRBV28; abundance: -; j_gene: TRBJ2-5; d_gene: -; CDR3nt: TGTGCCAGCAGTTTAGGGGGGAGTGGGGGTGAGACCCAGTACTTC; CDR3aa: CASSLGGSGGETQYF
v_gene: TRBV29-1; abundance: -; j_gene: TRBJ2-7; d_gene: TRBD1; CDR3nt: TGCAGCGTCGCCCGGGACAGGGGCTACGAGCAGTACTTC; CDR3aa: CSVARDRGYEQYF
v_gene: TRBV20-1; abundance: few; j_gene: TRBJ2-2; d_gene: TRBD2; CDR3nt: TGCAGTGCTAGTGGACGGGAGGGGTTGGCCGGGGAGCTGTTTTTT; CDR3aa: CSASGREGLAGELFF
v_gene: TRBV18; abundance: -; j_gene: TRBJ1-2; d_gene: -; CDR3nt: TGTGCCAGCTCACCAGGGTCCTCTGCGGACTATGGCTACACCTTC; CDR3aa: CASSPGSSADYGYTF
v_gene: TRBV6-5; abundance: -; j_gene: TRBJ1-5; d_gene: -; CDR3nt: TGTGCCAGCAGTACGGACGGGAGGGGGAATCAGCCCCAGCATTTT; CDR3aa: CASSTDGRGNQPQHF
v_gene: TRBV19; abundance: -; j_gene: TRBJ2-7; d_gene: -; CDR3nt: TGTGCCAGTAGTCCGTCGAATGCCGGCTCCTACGAGCAGTACTTC; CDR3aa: CASSPSNAGSYEQYF
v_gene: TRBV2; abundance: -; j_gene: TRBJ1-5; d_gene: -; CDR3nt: TGTGCCAGCAGTGAAGCAGGGACAAGAAGGGGCCAGCCCCAGCATTTT; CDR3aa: CASSEAGTRRGQPQHF
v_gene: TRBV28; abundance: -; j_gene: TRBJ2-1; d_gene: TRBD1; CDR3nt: TGTGCCAGCAATACGAGGACAGGGGCTAAAGATGAGCAGTTCTTC; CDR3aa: CASNTRTGAKDEQFF
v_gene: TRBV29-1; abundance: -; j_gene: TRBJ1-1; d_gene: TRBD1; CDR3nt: TGCAGCGGGGGACAGACGTTGAACACTGAAGCTTTCTTT; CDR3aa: CSGGQTLNTEAFF
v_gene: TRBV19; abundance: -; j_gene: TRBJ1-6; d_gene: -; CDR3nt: TGTGCCAGTAGGAAGGGGTATAATTCACCCCTCCACTTT; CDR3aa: CASRKGYNSPLHF
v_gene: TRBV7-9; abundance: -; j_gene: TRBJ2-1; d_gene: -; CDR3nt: TGTGCCAGCACCGAAGGGAGCTCCTACAATGAGCAGTTCTTC; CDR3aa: CASTEGSSYNEQFF
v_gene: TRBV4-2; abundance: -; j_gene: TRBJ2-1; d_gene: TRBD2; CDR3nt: TGTGCCAGCAGCCAAGGGGGGACTAGCGGGAGTCAGGGTGAGCAGTTCTTC; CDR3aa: CASSQGGTSGSQGEQFF
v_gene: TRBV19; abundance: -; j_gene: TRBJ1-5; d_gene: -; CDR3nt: TGTGCCAGTAGTTCCACTACAGGGCTCTCTCAGCCCCAGCATTTT; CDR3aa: CASSSTTGLSQPQHF
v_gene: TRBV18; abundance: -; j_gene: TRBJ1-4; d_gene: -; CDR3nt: TGTGCCAGCTCCCCGAGAAACGCAGGCGAAAAACTGTTTTTT; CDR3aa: CASSPRNAGEKLFF
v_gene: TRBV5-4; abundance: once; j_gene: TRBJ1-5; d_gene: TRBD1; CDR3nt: TGTGCCAGCAGCTTGTCGGGACAGGGGAGCAATCAGCCCCAGCATTTT; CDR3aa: CASSLSGQGSNQPQHF
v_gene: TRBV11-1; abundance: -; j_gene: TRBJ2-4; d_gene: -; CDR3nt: TGTGCCAGCAGCTTTGAGAGCAAAAACATTCAGTACTTC; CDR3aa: CASSFESKNIQYF
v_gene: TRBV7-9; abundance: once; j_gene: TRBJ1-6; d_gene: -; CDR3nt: TGTGCCAGCAGCCGAGGACAGCTAAATTCACCCCTCCACTTT; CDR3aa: CASSRGQLNSPLHF